The 25 T cell receptor beta chains in this list originate from one sample, sequenced in a study of blood T cell repertoires in COVID-19 (dated by TCRdb to 2020 to 2021). The library was built by means of the immunoSEQ multiplex PCR assay. In its TCRdb copy, this immuneACCESS table keeps in-frame sequences only and misses some clones. Where compared with another copy, unresolved V genes explain less than half of these, and the others have no known cause. In all, the sample holds 270,000 or so clones, and around 84% of those were seen once. The ten largest clonotypes hold more than 1.1% of the sample. Sequenced material: peripheral blood. The receptor source for this set is a human donor with COVID-19, enrolled during active disease. The donor label of this sample is uncertain.

The V and J genes are TRBV5-5 and TRBJ2-7, with 11 bases that match TRBD1. This CDR3 comprises 15 residues. The germline V gene encodes CDR1 SGHKS and CDR2 YYEKEE (reference sequence). J was trimmed by 2 bases and V by 3 bases; bases with no gene match: 4. The CDR3 sequence: CASSWGQGGTYEQYF. The CDR3 bases are TGTGCCAGCAGCTGGGGACAGGGGGGGACCTACGAGCAGTACTTC.

This rearrangement joins TRBV5-5 to TRBJ1-1; no clear D. Germline values: CDR1 SGHKS, CDR2 YYEKEE (reference sequence). With 3 bases removed from V and 0 bases from J, the gap between germline ends came to 9 bases. The CDR3 has 14 amino acids. CDR3 residues: CASSSLSVNTEAFF. The CDR3, as DNA: TGTGCCAGCAGCTCCTTGTCAGTGAACACTGAAGCTTTCTTT.

V and J are TRBV7-2 and TRBJ1-2; 12 nucleotides match TRBD1. J was trimmed by 7 bases and V by 1 base; bases with no gene match: 7. The CDR3 totals 16 residues. CDR1 is SGHTA and CDR2 is FQGNSA in the germline V gene. The CDR3 region has the DNA TGTGCCAGCAGCTTAGTTGTTGGGACAGGGGGCGGTGGCTACACCTTC. It yields the protein CASSLVVGTGGGGYTF.

V and J are TRBV7-2 and TRBJ2-1; tentative D call: TRBD2 (5 bases). This CDR3 is built from 15 residues. Germline lookup yields CDR1 SGHTA and CDR2 FQGNSA. Between the trimmed V and J ends, which lost 1 base and 4 bases, there was a span of 11 bases. CDR3 residues: CASSLGARVYNEQFF. The CDR3 nucleotides read TGTGCCAGCAGCTTAGGTGCGCGGGTATACAATGAGCAGTTCTTC.

The V gene is TRBV4-3, the J gene TRBJ1-5; tentative D call: TRBD1 (6 bases). CDR1 and CDR2 (germline): LGHNA, YSLEER. Trimming took 0 bases from V and 6 from J, leaving 15 bases between them. The CDR3 covers 16 residues. The DNA of the CDR3 is TGCGCCAGCAGCCAAGAATGGGGGGGCTCACGTCAGCCCCAGCATTTT. This gives the protein CASSQEWGGSRQPQHF.

This sequence joins TRBV19 and TRBJ1-1; a weak D match, TRBD1 (5 bases). Trimming cost V 7 bases and J 1 base, with 13 bases left between them. Germline V gene sequence: CDR1 LNHDA, CDR2 SQIVND (reference sequence). The CDR3 sequence is 14 residues long. The CDR3 spells CASNGRGTNTEAFF. In DNA, the CDR3 is TGTGCCAGTAATGGGCGGGGGACGAACACTGAAGCTTTCTTT.

The chain couples TRBV6-5 to TRBJ2-3; 10 bases line up with TRBD1. Germline CDR1 MNHEY, CDR2 SVGAGI. The CDR3 is 14 amino acids. V shed 6 bases and J 8 bases; nucleotides not matched to a gene: 8. The CDR3 DNA sequence: TGTGCCAGCAGGCAGGACAGGGGGGCAAGTACGCAGTATTTT. It is translated as CASRQDRGASTQYF.

The chain employs TRBV5-6 and TRBJ2-2, with 8 bases identical to TRBD1. CDR1 is SGHDT, CDR2 YYEEEE, per germline. The V segment lost 2 bases and the J segment 4 bases; nucleotides outside the gene matches: 7. The CDR3 contains 16 residues. CDR3 amino acids: CASSFKFQGATGELFF. CDR3 nucleotides: TGTGCCAGCAGCTTTAAGTTTCAGGGGGCCACCGGGGAGCTGTTTTTT.

The CDR3 DNA sequence: TGTGCCACCCGAGCGGGAGGGCCTGTAGAGACCCAGTACTTC. Translation: CATRAGGPVETQYF. The gene calls are TRBV24-1 and TRBJ2-5; 10 bases fit TRBD2. Germline V gives CDR1 KGHDR, CDR2 SFDVKD. The junction had 7 bases not matched to a gene; V was cut back by 9 bases and J by 4 bases. The CDR3 consists of 14 residues.

Only a few counts were recorded for this clone. The chain uses TRBV19 and TRBJ1-1; TRBD1 might be the D (5 bases). The V end lost 5 bases, the J end lost 5 bases, and 15 bases lay between the germline ends. The CDR3 runs to 14 residues. The V gene's germline CDR1 is LNHDA and CDR2 SQIVND (reference sequence). CDR3 sequence: CASSGPRVGTEAFF. The CDR3 DNA reads as TGTGCCAGTAGTGGCCCCAGGGTTGGGACTGAAGCTTTCTTT.

V and J are TRBV19 and TRBJ2-1; D unresolved. The CDR3 loop spans 16 amino acids. Germline CDR1 LNHDA, CDR2 SQIVND (reference sequence). V was clipped by 1 base and J by 0 bases, with 10 bases between them. The CDR3 nucleotides read TGTGCCAGTAGTATAGTGCTACGTAGCTCCTACAATGAGCAGTTCTTC. Residues: CASSIVLRSSYNEQFF.

The rearrangement joins TRBV7-9 to TRBJ2-7, with TRBD2 matching over 14 bases. Germline CDR1 reads SEHNR; CDR2 reads FQNEAQ (reference sequence). V dropped 5 bases and J dropped 2; count of bases not matched to a gene: 11. The CDR3 is made up of 18 amino acids. CDR3 nucleotide sequence: TGTGCCAGCAGCCCCGGGGGGACTAGCGGGAGTCGGGCCTACGAGCAGTACTTC. This encodes CASSPGGTSGSRAYEQYF.

The chain couples TRBV29-1 to TRBJ2-5, with D possibly TRBD1 on 5 matching bases. V gave up 5 bases and J gave up 3 bases, with 10 bases separating them. The CDR3 length is 12 residues. Germline CDR1 and CDR2: SQVTM and ANQGSEA. CDR3: CSVRKTEETQYF. CDR3 nucleotide sequence: TGCAGCGTTCGAAAGACAGAAGAGACCCAGTACTTC.

This chain uses TRBV18 with TRBJ2-7, with 7 bases identical to TRBD1. There are 15 residues in the CDR3. The V and J ends lost 4 bases and 3 bases, in that order; junction bases with no gene match: 9. CDR1 and CDR2 from the germline V gene are KGHSH and LQKENI. The CDR3, as DNA: TGTGCCAGCTCACTCAAAACGGGACAGAACTACGAGCAGTACTTC. Translation: CASSLKTGQNYEQYF.

V and J are TRBV27 and TRBJ2-2; TRBD2 aligns across 7 bases. Looked up from germline, CDR1 is MNHEY and CDR2 is SMNVEV (reference sequence). V dropped 9 bases and J dropped 0; count of bases not matched to a gene: 1. CDR3 size: 13 residues. CDR3: CASGLANTGELFF. In DNA, the CDR3 is TGTGCCAGTGGACTAGCGAACACCGGGGAGCTGTTTTTT.

The chain couples TRBV5-5 to TRBJ2-1, with 10 bases that match TRBD1. CDR1 is SGHKS and CDR2 is YYEKEE in the germline V gene (reference sequence). The CDR3 loop spans 17 amino acids. J was trimmed by 10 bases and V by 3 bases; bases with no gene match: 16. The CDR3 is CASSSPGQGGTMGEQFF. In nucleotides, the CDR3 is TGTGCCAGCAGCTCGCCTGGACAGGGGGGTACGATGGGCGAGCAGTTCTTC.

The chain is built from TRBV28 and TRBJ2-7; 7 nucleotides agree with TRBD2. The CDR3 totals 16 residues. The germline gives CDR1 MDHEN, CDR2 SYDVKM. The trim removed 3 bases at V and 0 bases at J, leaving 8 bases unmatched. The CDR3 coding sequence is TGTGCCAGCAGTTTGGTAGGGACTATAAGCTCCTACGAGCAGTACTTC. It specifies CASSLVGTISSYEQYF.

The chain is built from TRBV30 and TRBJ2-7; possibly TRBD2 for D (6 bases). V lost 3 bases and J 5 bases, leaving 23 bases between the germline ends. CDR1 is GTSNPN and CDR2 is SVGIG in the germline V gene (reference sequence). The CDR3 is 16 residues long. The CDR3 sequence is CAWSDPGALGYNEQYF. DNA for the CDR3: TGTGCCTGGAGCGACCCGGGAGCGCTGGGGTATAACGAGCAGTACTTC. Based on the CDR3 plus reference TRBV30 and TRBJ2-7, the full variable domain is SQTIHQWPATLVQPVGSPLSLECTVEGTSNPNLYWYRQAAGRGLQLLFYSVGIGQISSEVPQNLSASRPQDRQFILSSKKLLLSDSGFYLCAWSDPGALGYNEQYFGPGTRLTVT.

This clone was observed a single time. The chain combines TRBV4-1 with TRBJ2-1; weak D call: TRBD2 (6 bases). With 4 bases removed from V and 6 bases from J, the gap between germline ends came to 22 bases. The CDR3 extends over 17 amino acids. CDR1 and CDR2 from the germline V gene are MGHRA and YSYEKL. CDR3 DNA sequence: TGCGCCAGCAGCCCCCCGATGGTCGGGAGTGGAAGCAATGAGCAGTTCTTC. Residues: CASSPPMVGSGSNEQFF.

This clone was detected only a few times. The V and J genes are TRBV11-1 and TRBJ2-7; 14 nucleotides align to TRBD2. The V segment lost 5 bases and the J segment 4 bases; nucleotides outside the gene matches: 7. Germline values: CDR1 SGHAT, CDR2 FQDESV (reference sequence). The CDR3 consists of 16 residues. DNA of the CDR3: TGTGCCAGCAGCAAGGGACTAGCGGGAGTAGGATACGAGCAGTACTTC. This codes for CASSKGLAGVGYEQYF.

The V call is TRBV27, the J call TRBJ2-4, with D possibly TRBD2 on 5 matching bases. The V and J ends lost 5 bases and 8 bases respectively, with 19 bases between them. CDR3 length: 15 residues. Germline CDR1 reads MNHEY; CDR2 reads SMNVEV (reference sequence). This CDR3 reads CASSAGPRTRDIQYF. The DNA of the CDR3 is TGTGCCAGCAGTGCCGGACCCCGTACTAGGGACATTCAGTACTTC.

Turning to this clone: Distinct nucleotide sequences in the sample also encode this CDR3. The chain is built from TRBV7-9 and TRBJ1-2, with D perhaps TRBD1 (5 bases). Germline-derived CDR1 and CDR2 are SEHNR and FQNEAQ (reference sequence). The CDR3 has 13 amino acids. V shed 1 base and J shed 2 bases, with 5 bases lying between them. The CDR3 DNA is TGTGCCAGCAGCTTAGGGGGCAACTATGGCTACACCTTC. Its protein is CASSLGGNYGYTF. Complete variable domain (other parts from reference TRBV7-9 and TRBJ1-2): DTGVSQNPRHKITKRGQNVTFRCDPISEHNRLYWYRQTLGQGPEFLTYFQNEAQLEKSRLLSDRFSAERPKGSFSTLEIQRTEQGDSAMYLCASSLGGNYGYTFGSGTRLTVV.

The chain links TRBV7-3 to TRBJ1-1; 9 nucleotides align to TRBD1. J gave up 5 bases and V 0 bases, and 4 bases lay outside the gene matches. This CDR3 region has 15 residues. Germline V gene sequence: CDR1 SGHTA, CDR2 FQGTGA. CDR3 region: CASSLTGTGSTEAFF. CDR3 DNA sequence: TGTGCCAGCAGCTTAACTGGGACAGGGTCTACTGAAGCTTTCTTT.

This sequence joins TRBV5-5 and TRBJ2-7; D uncertain. In germline, CDR1 is SGHKS, CDR2 YYEKEE (reference sequence). The CDR3 sequence is 15 residues long. V was shortened by 1 base and J by 0 bases, with 11 bases between the two germline ends. The CDR3 nucleotides read TGTGCCAGCAGCTTGCTGCAGTCAAGCTCCTACGAGCAGTACTTC. It yields the protein CASSLLQSSSYEQYF.

This clone was seen once. The chain joins TRBV7-2 to TRBJ2-7, with 11 bases matching TRBD1. Trimming at V came to 5 bases and at J to 6 bases, leaving 15 bases not matched to a gene. The CDR3 extends over 17 amino acids. Germline-derived CDR1 and CDR2 are SGHTA and FQGNSA. The CDR3 loop reads CASSEDLVGTGGLEQYF. CDR3 sequence (DNA): TGTGCCAGCAGCGAGGATTTGGTAGGGACAGGGGGTCTCGAGCAGTACTTC.